This T cell receptor (beta chain) was sequenced during a study of T-cell memory formation after mild COVID-19. The 5'RACE method, run with constant-segment primers, produced TCR alpha and TCR beta cDNA libraries (carrying sample barcodes and UMIs). TCRdb re-analysed the 5' RACE reads in MiXCR, keeping a single row per CDR3 protein. Found here are 200,000 to 250,000 distinct CDR3 sequences, about 10% of them singletons; the top ten hold approximately 3%. Study-wide findings and caveats: There were some responding clones in pre-infection memory, which suggested that cross-reactive memory had joined. CD4+ clones that contracted lay mainly in CM and EM; CD8+ ones lay in EMRA.

A word on this clonotype: Antigen specificity is unknown.

Germline CDR1 LGHNA, CDR2 YNFKEQ. This CDR3 is 15 amino acids long. V shed 1 base and J shed 7 bases, with 16 bases lying between them. This chain joins TRBV4-2 and TRBJ1-2; D unresolved. The origin of this receptor is a young man who had mild COVID-19 (a few samples of this study predate the infection). Cell type and time point are not known. The sequenced sample consisted of PBMCs or a T cell subset sorted from them (not recorded which). CDR3 DNA: TGTGCCAGCAGCCAAGTCGGCAGGCGGGTGGGTGGCTACACCTTC. Residues: CASSQVGRRVGGYTF.